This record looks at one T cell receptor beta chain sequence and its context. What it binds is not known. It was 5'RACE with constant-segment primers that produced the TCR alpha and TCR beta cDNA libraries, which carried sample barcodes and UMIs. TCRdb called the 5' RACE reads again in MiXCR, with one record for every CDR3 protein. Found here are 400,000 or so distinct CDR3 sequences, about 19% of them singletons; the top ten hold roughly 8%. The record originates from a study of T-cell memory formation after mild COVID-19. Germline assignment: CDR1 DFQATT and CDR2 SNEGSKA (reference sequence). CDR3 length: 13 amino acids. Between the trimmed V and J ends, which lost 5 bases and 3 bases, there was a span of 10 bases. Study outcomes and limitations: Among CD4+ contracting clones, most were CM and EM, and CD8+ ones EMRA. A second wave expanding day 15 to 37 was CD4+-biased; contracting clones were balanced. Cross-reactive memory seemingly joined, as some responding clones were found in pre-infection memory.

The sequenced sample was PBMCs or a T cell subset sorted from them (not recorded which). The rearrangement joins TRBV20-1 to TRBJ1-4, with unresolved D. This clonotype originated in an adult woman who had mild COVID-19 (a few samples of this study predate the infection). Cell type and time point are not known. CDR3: CSAGVNANEKLFF. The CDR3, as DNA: TGCAGTGCTGGGGTGAATGCTAATGAAAAACTGTTTTTT.